This entry describes one T cell receptor beta chain. The antigen is undetermined. The data derive from a study of T cell responses to AZD1222 COVID-19 vaccine. About the research overall: Investigators merged groups given second doses at roughly 4 or roughly 12 weeks.

Study observations and caveats: Spike-specific TCR repertoires showed rising breadth and depth after two AZD1222 doses. Most donors were white British and more were female, and clonal diversity was possibly underestimated. Seropositive at baseline were only six AZD1222 recipients.

The protocol was immunoSEQ multiplex PCR, while the TCRdb copy is restricted to in-frame clones and leaves out a portion. The repertoire holds about 140,000 clones, more than 80% seen once, with 2.9% in the top ten. This TCR derives from an adult in good health. This material consisted of peripheral blood, taken on day 0 of AZD1222 vaccination.

The CDR3 protein is CASLTGPSYEQYF. CDR3 nucleotide sequence: TGTGCCAGCCTGACAGGGCCCTCCTACGAGCAGTACTTC. The chain joins TRBV28 to TRBJ2-7; 7 positions match TRBD1. There are 13 residues in the CDR3. V shed 8 bases and J 0 bases; nucleotides not matched to a gene: 4. Germline-derived CDR1 and CDR2 are MDHEN and SYDVKM.